These 13 T cell receptor beta chains share one sample of origin, sequenced in a study of shared clonotypes between healthy human individuals. CD45RO-negative, CCR7-selected cells formed the naive CD8 fraction, which excluded terminally differentiated effector memory CD45RA+ cells. Assay: immunoSEQ multiplex PCR; the TCRdb copy retains only in-frame clones and omits some. Counted here are about 2.1 million clones, approximately 94% occurring once; the ten biggest clones make up 1.5% to 2%. Sequencing input: naive CD8+ T cells from PBMCs. These receptors came from a man younger than 35 in good health. Some clones in this sample may be carry-over from other donors' samples.

The CDR3 spells CASTQRENTEAFF. The CDR3 DNA follows: TGTGCCAGCACTCAAAGAGAGAACACTGAAGCTTTCTTT. The chain recombines TRBV7-9 with TRBJ1-1; no reliable D call. V was cut by 7 bases and J by 1 base, with 10 bases left in between. The CDR3 contains 13 residues. Germline V gene sequence: CDR1 SEHNR, CDR2 FQNEAQ (reference sequence).

The chain has TRBV7-1 and TRBJ2-6; TRBD2 aligns across 16 bases. TRBV7-1 is placed among ORFs of uncertain function. CDR3 length: 24 amino acids. The junction had 17 bases not matched to a gene; V was cut back by 3 bases and J by 0 bases. This CDR3 is CASSSPEPGLAGGRFSSGANVLTF. DNA of the CDR3: TGTGCCAGCAGCTCCCCAGAACCGGGACTAGCGGGAGGGCGATTCTCCTCTGGGGCCAACGTCCTGACTTTC.

The chain combines TRBV29-1 with TRBJ2-7, with D unresolved. The V end lost 5 bases, the J end lost 1 base, and 6 bases lay between the germline ends. CDR1 is SQVTM, CDR2 ANQGSEA, per germline. This CDR3 is 11 amino acids long. The CDR3 sequence: CSVHNSYEQYF. CDR3 coding DNA: TGCAGCGTTCACAATTCCTACGAGCAGTACTTC.

This clone was recorded once. The CDR3: CASSRLVLGNEQFF. Here the CDR3 DNA reads TGTGCCAGCAGCCGACTCGTCCTGGGGAATGAGCAGTTCTTC. This chain links TRBV27 with TRBJ2-1; no definite D call. Germline V gives CDR1 MNHEY, CDR2 SMNVEV (reference sequence). The CDR3 is made up of 14 amino acids. V was trimmed by 6 bases and J by 7 bases, leaving 16 bases between them.

V is TRBV6-5 and J is TRBJ2-1; 9 bases match TRBD2. The CDR3 covers 13 residues. Germline-derived CDR1 and CDR2 are MNHEY and SVGAGI. V dropped 7 bases and J dropped 4; count of bases not matched to a gene: 2. The CDR3 DNA is TGTGCCAGCACTAGCGGGAATTACAATGAGCAGTTCTTC. Amino acids: CASTSGNYNEQFF.

This chain joins TRBV5-6 and TRBJ1-2, with 8 bases that match TRBD1. Germline CDR1 and CDR2: SGHDT and YYEEEE. V gave up 0 bases and J gave up 4 bases; unmatched junction bases: 11. The CDR3 has 17 amino acids. This CDR3 is CASSLGAGGADPYGYTF. The CDR3 bases are TGTGCCAGCAGCTTGGGGGCAGGGGGCGCGGACCCCTATGGCTACACCTTC.

This chain joins TRBV19 and TRBJ1-1, with D unresolved. The CDR3 sequence is 12 residues long. The germline V gene encodes CDR1 LNHDA and CDR2 SQIVND (reference sequence). Trimming pared 10 bases from V and 4 bases from J, leaving 13 bases between. CDR3 nucleotides: TGTGCCACCAATCGGGGTGCCACTGAAGCTTTCTTT. This codes for CATNRGATEAFF. The complete variable domain, with remaining parts taken from reference TRBV19 and TRBJ1-1, reads DGGITQSPKYLFRKEGQNVTLSCEQNLNHDAMYWYRQDPGQGLRLIYYSQIVNDFQKGDIAEGYSVSREKKESFPLTVTSAQKNPTAFYLCATNRGATEAFFGQGTRLTVV.

CDR3 amino acids: CASSRPGNFSYNEQFF. For the CDR3, the DNA is TGCGCCAGCAGCCGACCTGGAAACTTCTCCTACAATGAGCAGTTCTTC. The chain is built from TRBV4-3 and TRBJ2-1; D is ambiguous. Germline lookup yields CDR1 LGHNA and CDR2 YSLEER. V shed 4 bases and J shed 0 bases, with 13 bases lying between them. The CDR3 contains 16 residues.

The chain joins TRBV19 to TRBJ2-7, with D tentatively TRBD1 or TRBD2 (5 bases each). The V and J ends lost 3 bases and 3 bases respectively, with 18 bases between them. The CDR3 totals 16 residues. Germline loops: CDR1 LNHDA, CDR2 SQIVND (reference sequence). CDR3 nucleotides: TGTGCCAGTAGTATCGAGGGAGATGGGGGTGGCTACGAGCAGTACTTC. Translation gives CASSIEGDGGGYEQYF.

V and J are TRBV27 and TRBJ2-3; 9 bases align to TRBD2. V shed 5 bases, J shed 2 bases, and the junction held 8 bases outside the gene matches. Per the germline V gene, CDR1 is MNHEY and CDR2 is SMNVEV (reference sequence). CDR3 length equals 16 residues. CDR3 bases: TGTGCCAGCAGTCGACTGCGGGAGGGCCCCACAGATACGCAGTATTTT. The encoded protein is CASSRLREGPTDTQYF.

This chain uses TRBV6-5 with TRBJ1-1, with D unclear. Germline loops: CDR1 MNHEY, CDR2 SVGAGI. This CDR3 has 14 amino acids. V lost 6 bases to trimming and J lost 1 base, with 12 bases between them. In DNA, the CDR3 is TGTGCCAGCAGATTTTTCGGCCCGAACACTGAAGCTTTCTTT. It encodes CASRFFGPNTEAFF.

The V call is TRBV7-9, the J call TRBJ2-7; D gene unclear. The V and J ends lost 5 bases and 6 bases respectively, with 11 bases between them. CDR1 is SEHNR, CDR2 FQNEAQ, per germline (reference sequence). The CDR3 runs 12 residues. CDR3 loop: CASSLRQSEQYF. CDR3 nucleotides: TGTGCCAGCAGCCTCCGACAATCCGAGCAGTACTTC.

This clone was recorded only once. The chain is built from TRBV28 and TRBJ2-7, with D hard to call. CDR3 length: 14 amino acids. Germline V CDR1 and CDR2: MDHEN, SYDVKM. Trimming cost V 3 bases and J 6 bases, with 15 bases left between them. This CDR3 is CASSFLDNSGEQYF. The DNA of the CDR3 is TGTGCCAGCAGTTTTCTGGATAACTCGGGCGAGCAGTACTTC.